These 25 T cell receptor beta chains were sequenced from one sample in a study of long-term antiretroviral therapy in people with HIV. Runs used v3.0 of the immunoSEQ assay and were done at survey level. TCRdb keeps only in-frame clones here, not all; method: immunoSEQ multiplex PCR. This repertoire shows some 20,000 clones, roughly 84% found once; its top ten account for approximately 8%. Specimen: unsorted PBMCs, collected 0.9 years after starting antiretroviral therapy. The receptors derive from a man aged 18 to 35 with HIV.

The chain links TRBV9 to TRBJ1-4; tentative D call: TRBD1 (5 bases). CDR1 and CDR2 (germline): SGDLS, YYNGEE. This CDR3 spans 16 amino acids. V was cut by 0 bases and J by 0 bases, with 9 bases left in between. Written as DNA, the CDR3 is TGTGCCAGCAGCGTAGATCAGGGTGCAACTAATGAAAAACTGTTTTTT. Encoded protein: CASSVDQGATNEKLFF. The whole variable domain, filled in from reference TRBV9 and TRBJ1-4, reads DSGVTQTPKHLITATGQRVTLRCSPRSGDLSVYWYQQSLDQGLQFLIQYYNGEERAKGNILERFSAQQFPDLHSELNLSSLELGDSALYFCASSVDQGATNEKLFFGSGTQLSVL.

The J gene is TRBJ2-7, the V gene TRBV18, with 8 nucleotides matching TRBD1. Trimming cost V 0 bases and J 2 bases; bases outside gene matches: 3. The CDR3 is 15 residues long. Germline V gene lookup returns CDR1 KGHSH and CDR2 LQKENI. CDR3 bases: TGTGCCAGCTCACCACCCCGGACAGGGACCTACGAGCAGTACTTC. This gives the protein CASSPPRTGTYEQYF.

The chain links TRBV27 to TRBJ2-4; 7 nucleotides align to TRBD2. This CDR3 comprises 16 residues. V lost 5 bases to trimming and J lost 1 base; unmatched junction nucleotides: 8. From germline, CDR1 is MNHEY and CDR2 SMNVEV (reference sequence). In DNA form, the CDR3 reads TGTGCCAGCAGTCCTCTTATTAGCGGGGCCAAAAACATTCAGTACTTC. Translated: CASSPLISGAKNIQYF.

This clone was observed a single time. V and J are TRBV15 and TRBJ2-3; D is unresolved. CDR1 and CDR2 (germline): LNHNV, YYDKDF (reference sequence). V lost 4 bases and J 3 bases, leaving 14 bases between the germline ends. This CDR3 region has 15 residues. This chain's CDR3 is CATSMLTTGTDTQYF. As DNA, the CDR3 is TGTGCCACCAGCATGCTCACGACGGGTACAGATACGCAGTATTTT.

The chain joins TRBV6-1 to TRBJ1-6; D remains ambiguous. The ends were cut back, 3 bases at V and 3 bases at J, with 15 bases in the middle. The CDR3 has 17 residues. CDR1 MNHNS and CDR2 SASEGT come from the germline V gene. DNA of the CDR3: TGTGCCAGCAGTGACTTCCCTGTTCCTGTCTATAATTCACCCCTCCACTTT. The encoded protein is CASSDFPVPVYNSPLHF.

J is TRBJ2-1 and V is TRBV10-3; the D call may be TRBD1 or TRBD2 (6 bases each). The V end lost 4 bases, the J end lost 2 bases, and 12 bases lay between the germline ends. The CDR3 covers 15 residues. Germline values: CDR1 ENHRY, CDR2 SYGVKD. The CDR3 spells CAISVEGGTYNEQFF. The CDR3 bases are TGTGCCATCAGTGTTGAGGGGGGAACCTACAATGAGCAGTTCTTC.

The gene calls are TRBV28 and TRBJ1-2; TRBD1 might be the D (5 bases). The germline V gene encodes CDR1 MDHEN and CDR2 SYDVKM. The germline V and J ends were trimmed by 6 bases and 4 bases, with 9 bases remaining between them. The CDR3 length is 12 residues. The CDR3 spells CASRPGAYGYTF. The CDR3 DNA is TGTGCCAGCAGACCCGGGGCCTATGGCTACACCTTC.

This rearrangement joins TRBV4-2 to TRBJ1-6; perhaps TRBD1 as D (5 bases). The V end lost 5 bases, the J end lost 4 bases, and 12 bases lay between the germline ends. CDR1 LGHNA and CDR2 YNFKEQ come from the germline V gene. The CDR3 totals 15 residues. CDR3 loop: CASSLEGDYNSPLHF. The CDR3 nucleotides are TGTGCCAGCAGCTTAGAAGGGGATTATAATTCACCCCTCCACTTT.

The J gene is TRBJ1-5, the V gene TRBV6-5; D is uncertain. The germline V and J ends were trimmed by 2 bases and 3 bases, with 5 bases remaining between them. In germline, CDR1 is MNHEY, CDR2 SVGAGI. There are 13 residues in the CDR3. CDR3: CASSYRDNQPQHF. The CDR3 region has the DNA TGTGCCAGCAGTTACAGGGACAATCAGCCCCAGCATTTT.

The V and J genes are TRBV9 and TRBJ2-3; possibly TRBD2 for D (6 bases). The CDR3 is made up of 15 amino acids. Germline CDR1 and CDR2: SGDLS and YYNGEE. With 3 bases removed from V and 2 bases from J, the gap between germline ends came to 13 bases. For the CDR3, the DNA is TGTGCCAGCAGCGCCAGGACTAAACACACAGATACGCAGTATTTT. Amino acids: CASSARTKHTDTQYF.

The CDR3 coding sequence is TGTGCCAGCAGTTCTTGGGACTTAACTGGAAACACCATATATTTT. Amino acids: CASSSWDLTGNTIYF. This chain uses TRBV7-9 with TRBJ1-3; possibly TRBD1 for D (5 bases). This CDR3 spans 15 amino acids. The V end was cut by 6 bases, the J end by 2 bases, with 14 bases between. The germline gives CDR1 SEHNR, CDR2 FQNEAQ (reference sequence).

CDR3 amino acids: CASSLVGVSGELFF. The CDR3 DNA follows: TGTGCCAGCAGCTTAGTGGGGGTCTCCGGGGAGCTGTTTTTT. V is TRBV7-2 and J is TRBJ2-2; either TRBD1 or TRBD2 may supply D (5 bases each). This CDR3 has 14 amino acids. V was cut by 1 base and J by 6 bases, with 9 bases left in between. CDR1 and CDR2 from the germline V gene are SGHTA and FQGNSA.

The CDR3 sequence is CASSQYWTQANNQPQHF. CDR3 coding DNA: TGCGCCAGCAGCCAGTATTGGACGCAGGCGAACAATCAGCCCCAGCATTTT. V is TRBV4-1 and J is TRBJ1-5; D uncertain. Germline loops: CDR1 MGHRA, CDR2 YSYEKL. The V end was cut by 3 bases, the J end by 3 bases, with 18 bases between. The CDR3 contains 17 residues.

The chain recombines TRBV18 with TRBJ1-5; D unclear. With 1 base removed from V and 4 bases from J, the gap between germline ends came to 11 bases. In germline, CDR1 is KGHSH, CDR2 LQKENI. The CDR3 totals 15 residues. CDR3 DNA: TGTGCCAGCTCACCACGGTCGGCAGTGAATCAGCCCCAGCATTTT. Its translation is CASSPRSAVNQPQHF.

The rearrangement joins TRBV19 to TRBJ1-3; tentative D call: TRBD1 (5 bases). Germline V lookup: CDR1 LNHDA, CDR2 SQIVND (reference sequence). Trimming stripped 4 bases from V and 3 bases from J, with 10 bases between. The CDR3 loop spans 14 amino acids. The CDR3 region has the DNA TGTGCCAGTAGTAGAGGGGTTTTTGGAAACACCATATATTTT. Protein product: CASSRGVFGNTIYF.

The V call is TRBV4-1, the J call TRBJ2-1; D is unclear. The CDR3 totals 17 residues. Trimming took off 4 bases at V and 0 bases at J, with 16 bases between the two ends. Germline V gene sequence: CDR1 MGHRA, CDR2 YSYEKL. The CDR3 protein is CASSRSELEGSYNEQFF. The DNA of the CDR3 is TGCGCCAGCAGCCGAAGCGAGCTGGAAGGCTCCTACAATGAGCAGTTCTTC.

The chain links TRBV5-5 to TRBJ2-7; no firm D call. The ends were cut back, 4 bases at V and 6 bases at J, with 14 bases in the middle. Germline assignment: CDR1 SGHKS and CDR2 YYEKEE (reference sequence). This CDR3 comprises 13 residues. CDR3 sequence (DNA): TGTGCCAGCAGCCCGGAACCCTCATTCGAGCAGTACTTC. Translated, it gives CASSPEPSFEQYF.

The chain carries TRBV6-5 and TRBJ2-3; 9 bases match TRBD1. This CDR3 comprises 14 residues. J lost 3 bases, V lost 10 bases, and 8 bases had no gene match. Germline lookup yields CDR1 MNHEY and CDR2 SVGAGI. CDR3 amino acids: CATRRDRVTDTQYF. The DNA of the CDR3 is TGTGCCACGCGCCGGGACAGGGTAACAGATACGCAGTATTTT.

The chain recombines TRBV28 with TRBJ1-2; D possibly corresponds to TRBD1 (6 bases). V gave up 6 bases and J gave up 3 bases, with 11 bases separating them. This CDR3 has 13 residues. The germline CDR1 and CDR2 sequences are MDHEN and SYDVKM. The CDR3 DNA reads TGTGCCAGCAGGGGGGGCGCGGACTATGGCTACACCTTC. Protein sequence: CASRGGADYGYTF.

In regard to this clone: One junction end does not reproduce the germline sequence, and a read error may be involved. The CDR3 protein is CASSLGHQVEQYF. The CDR3 bases are TGTGCCAGCAGTTTAGGACACCAAGTCGAGCAGTACTTC. The V gene is TRBV11-2, the J gene TRBJ2-7; D is perhaps TRBD1 (5 bases). This CDR3 spans 13 amino acids. Germline assignment: CDR1 SGHAT and CDR2 FQNNGV.

This chain uses TRBV4-1 with TRBJ2-2; D gene uncertain. The CDR3 length is 16 residues. With 1 base removed from V and 2 bases from J, the gap between germline ends came to 11 bases. From germline, CDR1 is MGHRA and CDR2 YSYEKL. The CDR3 loop reads CASSQGRDGNTGELFF. The DNA for the CDR3 is TGCGCCAGCAGCCAAGGTAGAGACGGCAACACCGGGGAGCTGTTTTTT.

The V gene is TRBV7-9, the J gene TRBJ1-1, with D possibly being TRBD1 (6 bases). The CDR3 runs to 15 residues. CDR1 SEHNR and CDR2 FQNEAQ come from the germline V gene (reference sequence). Trimming took off 8 bases at V and 5 bases at J, with 21 bases between the two ends. CDR3 residues: CASRAFIRGKTEAFF. The CDR3 coding sequence is TGTGCCAGCCGAGCTTTTATCAGGGGAAAGACTGAAGCTTTCTTT.

This clone was found once. The chain employs TRBV6-6 and TRBJ1-1; D is uncertain. This CDR3 comprises 11 residues. CDR1 is MNHNY and CDR2 is SVGAGI in the germline V gene (reference sequence). The germline V and J ends were trimmed by 7 bases and 5 bases, with 8 bases remaining between them. The CDR3, as DNA: TGTGCCAGCAACCTTTTAACTGAAGCTTTCTTT. Its translation is CASNLLTEAFF.

This rearrangement joins TRBV5-4 to TRBJ2-5; no reliable D call. CDR3 length: 15 amino acids. V was cut by 0 bases and J by 1 base, with 10 bases left in between. Germline V gene lookup returns CDR1 SGHNT and CDR2 YYREEE (reference sequence). The CDR3 DNA reads TGTGCCAGCAGCTTGGGGCCCGGAGTCCAAGAGACCCAGTACTTC. This gives the protein CASSLGPGVQETQYF.

This chain joins TRBV5-1 and TRBJ2-3; D remains ambiguous. This CDR3 has 13 amino acids. V dropped 3 bases and J dropped 3 bases, with 8 bases sitting between them. CDR1 and CDR2 from the germline V gene are SGHRS and YFSETQ. The CDR3: CASSYGPTDTQYF. The CDR3 DNA sequence: TGCGCCAGCAGCTATGGACCTACAGATACGCAGTATTTT.